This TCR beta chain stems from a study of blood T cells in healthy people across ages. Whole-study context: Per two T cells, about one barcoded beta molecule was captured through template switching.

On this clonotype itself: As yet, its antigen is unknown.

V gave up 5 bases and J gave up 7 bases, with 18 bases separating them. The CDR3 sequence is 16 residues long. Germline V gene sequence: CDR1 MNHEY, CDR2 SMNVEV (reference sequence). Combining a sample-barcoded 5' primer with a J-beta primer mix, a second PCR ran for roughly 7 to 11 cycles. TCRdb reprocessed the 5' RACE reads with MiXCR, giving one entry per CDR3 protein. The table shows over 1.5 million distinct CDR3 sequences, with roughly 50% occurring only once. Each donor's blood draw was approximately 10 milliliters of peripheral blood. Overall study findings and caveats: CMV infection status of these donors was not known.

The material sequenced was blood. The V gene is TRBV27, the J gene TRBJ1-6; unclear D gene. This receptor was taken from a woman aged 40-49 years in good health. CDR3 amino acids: CASSPEQFPGNSPLHF. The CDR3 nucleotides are TGTGCCAGCAGTCCCGAACAGTTCCCGGGGAATTCACCCCTCCACTTT.